These T cell receptor beta chains were read from a single sample in a study of blood T cells in healthy people across ages. One entry per CDR3 protein, called by TCRdb with MiXCR from the 5' RACE reads. Of 1.5 million to 2 million distinct CDR3 sequences in the sample, about 30% were seen once. Sequencing input: blood. Receptors were obtained from a young woman in good health. Both conserved end residues are part of each CDR3. A D gene is named only where the DNA matches it firmly. A clone size is listed for some rows: how often the clone was seen (once, few, many), or a class if it is expanded.

V gene	J gene	clone size	D gene	CDR3 protein	CDR3 DNA
TRBV29-1	TRBJ2-1	many	.	CSVDRTTYNEQFF	TGCAGCGTTGACCGAACAACCTACAATGAGCAGTTCTTC
TRBV30	TRBJ1-2	many	.	CAWSRQVGGYGYTF	TGTGCCTGGAGTCGTCAGGTGGGCGGCTATGGCTACACCTTC
TRBV6-2/TRBV6-3	TRBJ2-2	few	TRBD2	CASSPRSGRAMTGELFF	TGTGCCAGCAGTCCCAGAAGCGGGAGGGCCATGACCGGGGAGCTGTTTTTT
TRBV20-1	TRBJ2-2	few	TRBD2	CSARFSGGTGELFF	TGCAGTGCTAGATTTAGCGGGGGGACCGGGGAGCTGTTTTTT
TRBV20-1	TRBJ2-1	few	.	CSAQRQSVDEQFF	TGCAGTGCTCAGAGACAGTCGGTCGATGAGCAGTTCTTC
TRBV24-1	TRBJ2-3	.	.	CASGAGSSTDTQYF	TGTGCCTCCGGAGCAGGCAGTAGCACAGATACGCAGTATTTT
TRBV7-9	TRBJ1-4	few	TRBD1	CASSSGQALEKLFF	TGTGCCAGCAGCTCCGGACAGGCCCTTGAAAAACTGTTTTTT
TRBV15	TRBJ2-7	many	TRBD1	CATSRTGQGTYEQYF	TGTGCCACCAGCAGAACGGGACAGGGAACCTACGAGCAGTACTTC
TRBV9	TRBJ2-2	.	.	CASSVVGVTGELFF	TGTGCCAGCAGCGTAGTAGGAGTCACCGGGGAGCTGTTTTTT
TRBV18	TRBJ2-7	.	.	CASQLLGGSSYEQYF	TGTGCCAGCCAACTACTTGGGGGAAGCTCCTACGAGCAGTACTTC
TRBV27	TRBJ2-3	.	TRBD2	CASRPGLAGIVADTQYF	TGTGCCAGCAGGCCCGGACTAGCGGGAATAGTTGCAGATACGCAGTATTTT
TRBV20-1	TRBJ2-7	many	.	CSARRIAYEQYF	TGCAGTGCTAGGAGGATCGCCTACGAGCAGTACTTC